This record concerns one T cell receptor (beta chain) sequence. What it binds is unknown. From the 5' RACE reads, TCRdb lists one entry per CDR3 protein and no DNA. This table lists about 170,000 distinct CDR3 sequences. The data belong to a study of T cells expressing NK-cell markers. The overall study: Among eight sequenced donors, seven carried HCMV seropositivity while one was seronegative. Findings of the study overall: Each of about six donors carried dominant NKG2C+ clonotypes accounting for about 1.0-8% of CD8+ T cells. There remained a lack of clarity about HCMV specificity of expanded NKG2C+ T cell clones.

The CDR3 contains 15 residues. Per the germline V gene, CDR1 is LNHNV and CDR2 is YYDKDF (reference sequence). The rearrangement links TRBV15 to TRBJ2-2; TCRdb outputs TRBD1, but without DNA this stays unchecked. The receptor comes from a man aged 18 to 69 in good health. The sample was blood T cells: a sorted CD56 or NKG2C T cell subset, CD4+ or CD8+ T cells, or bulk PBMC T cells (not recorded which). The CDR3 sequence: CATSRGGGASGELFF.